These T cell receptor beta chains were read from a single sample in a study of blood T cell repertoires in COVID-19. Libraries were prepared by immunoSEQ multiplex PCR; TCRdb keeps only in-frame clonotypes and omits some of them. The profile shows hundreds of thousands of clones, about 88% of them singletons. Sequenced: peripheral blood. These TCRs come from a man between 18 and 29 years old with COVID-19, enrolled during active disease. The CDR3 runs from the conserved cysteine through the conserved F or W. A D gene is named only where the DNA matches it firmly. Part of the rows lack a size; the others show once, few, many or a class for expanded clones.

j_call,v_call,clone_size,d_call,cdr3_nt,cdr3_aa
TRBJ1-6,TRBV6-1,-,TRBD1,TGTGCCAGCAGCGAAGTACTGGACAGGGAGAATAATTCACCCCTCCACTTT,CASSEVLDRENNSPLHF
TRBJ2-7,TRBV7-2,-,-,TGTGCCAGCAGCTTATCGACAGTTTGGGCGGGATACGAGCAGTACTTC,CASSLSTVWAGYEQYF
TRBJ2-7,TRBV10-1,-,-,TGCGCCAGCAGTGATCCCGGGTACGAGCAGTACTTC,CASSDPGYEQYF
TRBJ2-1,TRBV6-5,-,-,TGTGCCAGCAGGCAGGGGAATGAGCAGTTCTTC,CASRQGNEQFF
TRBJ2-6,TRBV13,-,-,TGTGCCAGCAGCTTAAGTCGAGCCACCCCTGGGGCCAACGTCCTGACTTTC,CASSLSRATPGANVLTF
TRBJ2-2,TRBV27,-,TRBD2,TGTGCCAGCAGTATAGCGGGTGATTCTGAATACGGGGAGCTGTTTTTT,CASSIAGDSEYGELFF
TRBJ1-5,TRBV5-1,few,-,TGCGCCAGCAGCTTGGACAGGGCTTGGAATCAGCCCCAGCATTTT,CASSLDRAWNQPQHF
TRBJ2-5,TRBV11-3,-,-,TGTGCCAGCAGCCCCGAGTCGGAGACCGGGAAGACCCAGTACTTC,CASSPESETGKTQYF
TRBJ1-4,TRBV9,-,-,TGTGCCAGCAGCGTAGCTCCAGGGGAAAAACTGTTTTTT,CASSVAPGEKLFF
TRBJ2-3,TRBV19,-,TRBD2,TGTGCCAGTAGTATAGACGGGGAGGGGGATACGCAGTATTTT,CASSIDGEGDTQYF
TRBJ2-2,TRBV2,-,TRBD1,TGTGCCAGCAGTGATAGGGACAGCCGGAACACCGGGGAGCTGTTTTTT,CASSDRDSRNTGELFF
TRBJ2-5,TRBV7-8,-,-,TGTGCCAGCAGCTTTAATCCCACAGAAAAAGAGACCCAGTACTTC,CASSFNPTEKETQYF
TRBJ2-3,TRBV5-4,-,TRBD2,TGTGCCAGCAGTACCGGGACTAGCGGTACTAGCACAGATACGCAGTATTTT,CASSTGTSGTSTDTQYF
TRBJ1-2,TRBV18,-,-,TGTGCCAGCCTATTTACGGACAGCGCTAACTATGGCTACACCTTC,CASLFTDSANYGYTF
TRBJ2-1,TRBV19,once,TRBD2,TGTGCCAGTAGCAAGGTTCTGGGCGGGAGCAATGAGCAGTTCTTC,CASSKVLGGSNEQFF
TRBJ2-2,TRBV19,-,TRBD1,TGTGCCAGTACCAGGCGGACAGGGCTAGGAAACACCGGGGAGCTGTTTTTT,CASTRRTGLGNTGELFF
TRBJ2-2,TRBV15,-,TRBD1,TGTGCCACCAGCAGGGGACGACAGGGAATCACCGGGGAGCTGTTTTTT,CATSRGRQGITGELFF
TRBJ1-2,TRBV11-2,once,-,TGTGCCAGCAGCCTCAGGGAGGCCTATGGCTACACCTTC,CASSLREAYGYTF